The rows below give T cell receptor beta chains drawn from one sample of a study of blood T cell repertoires in COVID-19. Here immunoSEQ multiplex PCR was the method, and the copy in TCRdb shows in-frame clones only, minus some. Of about 18,000 clones listed, about 87% are singletons. Sequencing input: PBMCs or T cells enriched from blood (not recorded which). All receptors come from a woman aged 25 to 39 who had recovered from COVID-19. CDR3s include the opening cysteine and the closing phenylalanine or tryptophan. The order of the fields is clone size, V gene, J gene, D gene, CDR3 length, CDR3 DNA, CDR3 protein. The D gene is left open where the match is weak. Rows give clone size only sometimes, using once, few, many, or a class for an expanded clone.

>-|TRBV3-1/TRBV3-2|TRBJ2-7|-|13
TGTGCCAGCAGCCAAGACGTACCACGGGAGCAGTACTTC
CASSQDVPREQYF
>-|TRBV14|TRBJ1-1|-|19
TGTGCCAGCAGCCAAGCTCGGGCCAGGGGCAGTTTAATGAACACTGAAGCTTTCTTT
CASSQARARGSLMNTEAFF
>-|TRBV29-1|TRBJ2-7|-|14
TGCAGCGTTGAAGACAGAGACAGAACCTACGAGCAGTACTTC
CSVEDRDRTYEQYF
>-|TRBV28|TRBJ1-1|-|15
TGTGCCAGCGAGATGCTGCAAGATGGGCACACTGAAGCTTTCTTT
CASEMLQDGHTEAFF
>once|TRBV29-1|TRBJ2-2|TRBD2|17
TGCAGCGTTGGGGCTAGCGGGGGGCATTCGAACACCGGGGAGCTGTTTTTT
CSVGASGGHSNTGELFF
>-|TRBV10-3|TRBJ2-7|TRBD2|14
TGTGCCATCGGGAGCGGGGGAAGCTCCTACGAGCAGTACTTC
CAIGSGGSSYEQYF
>once|TRBV6-5|TRBJ2-3|-|14
TGTGCCAGCAGTTACTCGACTGGGACAGATACGCAGTATTTT
CASSYSTGTDTQYF
>-|TRBV11-3|TRBJ2-7|TRBD1|15
TGTGCCAGCAGCCCCGACAGGGGAAGCACCTACGAGCAGTACTTC
CASSPDRGSTYEQYF
>-|TRBV9|TRBJ2-5|TRBD2|16
TGTGCCAGCAGCGCTTCTCTAGCGGGGGGGCAAGAGACCCAGTACTTC
CASSASLAGGQETQYF
>-|TRBV27|TRBJ1-1|-|14
TGTGCCAGCAGTTTATTACGAGGAAACACTGAAGCTTTCTTT
CASSLLRGNTEAFF
>few|TRBV5-5|TRBJ2-2|-|15
TGTGCCAGCAGAAACAGCTTATTTGGTTCGGGGGAGCTGTTTTTT
CASRNSLFGSGELFF
>-|TRBV4-1|TRBJ1-3|-|16
TGCGCCAGCAGCCAAGAGACCCTTTCGACAGGAAACACCATATATTTT
CASSQETLSTGNTIYF
>-|TRBV6-5|TRBJ2-6|-|15
TGTGCCGGAAGGCAGGGTGGTTCTGGGGCCAACGTCCTGACTTTC
CAGRQGGSGANVLTF
>-|TRBV11-1|TRBJ2-3|-|13
TGTGCCAGCAGCTTACGTTTCTCAGATACGCAGTATTTT
CASSLRFSDTQYF
>-|TRBV3-1/TRBV3-2|TRBJ2-7|TRBD1|15
TGTGCCAGCAGCCGTCCGGGACAGGGTTATTACGAGCAGTACTTC
CASSRPGQGYYEQYF
>-|TRBV5-4|TRBJ1-2|-|13
TGTGCCAGCAGCACCGACAGATCCTATGGCTACACCTTC
CASSTDRSYGYTF
>-|TRBV7-8|TRBJ1-1|-|13
TGTGCCAGCAGCTTAGGGGCAGTCGAGCGGGCTTTCTTT
CASSLGAVERAFF
>-|TRBV7-2|TRBJ2-2|-|17
TGTGCCAGCAGCTTAGCCGGGGGAGCAGGCTATACCGGGGAGCTGTTTTTT
CASSLAGGAGYTGELFF
>-|TRBV29-1|TRBJ2-5|-|14
TGCAGCGTTGAAGATCCGCACAGGGCCGAGACCCAGTACTTC
CSVEDPHRAETQYF
>-|TRBV2|TRBJ1-1|-|13
TGTGCCAGCGTCCGGGTGGGGAACACTGAAGCTTTCTTT
CASVRVGNTEAFF
>-|TRBV10-3|TRBJ1-1|-|12
TGTGCCATCAGGGCCTCGAACACTGAAGCTTTCTTT
CAIRASNTEAFF
>-|TRBV13|TRBJ1-3|-|14
TGTGCCAGCAGCTTAGGGTCGGGGAGTTACACCATATATTTT
CASSLGSGSYTIYF
>-|TRBV5-1|TRBJ2-7|-|13
TGCGCCAGCAGGGAGGACCCTTCCTACGAGCAGTACTTC
CASREDPSYEQYF
>-|TRBV6-5|TRBJ2-3|-|15
TGTGCCAGCAGGACCCCGGGACTGGGCTTCGGTACGCAGTATTTT
CASRTPGLGFGTQYF
>-|TRBV28|TRBJ1-2|-|14
TGTGCCAGCAGGAGGGAACTAATTAACTATGGCTACACCTTC
CASRRELINYGYTF
>-|TRBV3-1/TRBV3-2|TRBJ1-4|-|14
TGTGCCAGCAGCTCCAGGGGCCCGGGTGAAAAACTGTTTTTT
CASSSRGPGEKLFF
>-|TRBV7-2|TRBJ1-1|TRBD1|17
TGTGCCAGCAGCTTAGCCAGGGGGCCCCCTCAGAACACTGAAGCTTTCTTT
CASSLARGPPQNTEAFF
>-|TRBV18|TRBJ1-5|TRBD1|14
TGTGCCAGCTCTCGGACAGGTAACAATCAGCCCCAGCATTTT
CASSRTGNNQPQHF
>once|TRBV30|TRBJ2-2|TRBD1|14
TGTGCCTGGGCCGGGACAGCGAACACCGGGGAGCTGTTTTTT
CAWAGTANTGELFF
>-|TRBV5-5|TRBJ2-7|TRBD1|14
TGTGCCAGCAGCCGTCCGGGACAGGGTTACGAGCAGTACTTC
CASSRPGQGYEQYF
>-|TRBV28|TRBJ1-2|TRBD1|14
TGTGCCAGCAGTTTACCCGGACAGGGTCGTGGCTACACCTTC
CASSLPGQGRGYTF
>-|TRBV28|TRBJ1-1|TRBD1|15
TGTGCCAGCAGTCCCGGACAGGTAAAGGACACTGAAGCTTTCTTT
CASSPGQVKDTEAFF
>-|TRBV6-5|TRBJ2-7|-|14
TGTGCCAGCAAGCCCCGGTCCGGCTCCTACGAGCAGTACTTC
CASKPRSGSYEQYF
>-|TRBV12-3/TRBV12-4|TRBJ2-7|-|13
TGTGCCAGCAGTTTATTGCGCACCTACGAGCAGTACTTC
CASSLLRTYEQYF
>-|TRBV5-1|TRBJ1-2|TRBD1|16
TGCGCCAGCAGCCCACCGGGGACAGGGAAAAACTATGGCTACACCTTC
CASSPPGTGKNYGYTF
>-|TRBV30|TRBJ2-7|-|14
TGTGCCTGGGCCATAAGAGGGCATATCTACGAGCAGTACTTC
CAWAIRGHIYEQYF
>-|TRBV19|TRBJ2-7|-|12
TGTGCCAGTAGTATGGAAGGGGTTGAGCAGTACTTC
CASSMEGVEQYF